This TCR beta chain was sequenced for a study of OX40 agonist ivuxolimab in advanced cancers. Study context: Previous treatment with anti-PD-1, anti-PD-L1 or anti-CTLA-4 therapy was allowed; 35% to 50% had received some. Study-wide results and limits: Researchers did not establish what antigens the expanded peripheral T cells target. In CD8+ T cells, expanded clones were on average more numerous than in CD4+.

Germline V gene lookup returns CDR1 SEHNR and CDR2 FQNEAQ (reference sequence). The V end was cut by 5 bases, the J end by 5 bases, with 28 bases between. CDR3 length equals 19 residues. Using immunoSEQ multiplex PCR, the repertoire was profiled, and TCRdb retains in-frame clones only, with some absent. Of tens of thousands of clones in the sample, around 84% were seen once. Regarding this clone: The antigen is undetermined.

The sequences come from CD4+ or CD8+ T cells sorted from blood, collected in a trial of the OX40 agonist ivuxolimab. This chain uses TRBV7-9 with TRBJ2-4, with D perhaps TRBD1 (5 bases). This TCR came from an adult with an advanced solid tumor such as melanoma, head and neck, liver or kidney cancer. The CDR3 sequence is CASSPKVGAVELVQNIQYF. The CDR3 nucleotides are TGTGCCAGCAGCCCTAAAGTAGGGGCAGTCGAACTCGTCCAAAACATTCAGTACTTC.